These T cell receptor beta chains were read from a single sample in a study of T cells after yellow fever vaccination. TCRdb used MiXCR to reprocess the 5' RACE reads, holding one entry per CDR3 protein. The table lists 150,000 to 200,000 distinct CDR3 sequences, 9.5% to 11% of them singletons. The source material was CD8+ T cells sorted from PBMCs, sampled 15 days after the yellow fever booster vaccination. The receptors originated from a man aged 18 to 30 who received the YFV17D yellow fever vaccine. The CDR3 runs from the conserved cysteine through the conserved F or W. The order of the fields is V gene, J gene, D gene, CDR3 length, clone size, CDR3 protein, CDR3 DNA. The D gene is left open where the match is weak. Some rows mark clone size as missing; the rest say once, few, many or name a class of expanded clone.

>TRBV15|TRBJ1-4|NA|14|NA
CATSRAQVNEKLFF
TGTGCCACCAGCAGAGCCCAGGTTAATGAAAAACTGTTTTTT
>TRBV7-9|TRBJ2-1|NA|12|many
CASSASGYEQFF
TGTGCCAGCAGCGCCTCGGGATACGAGCAGTTCTTC
>TRBV5-6|TRBJ2-5|NA|15|NA
CASSVAGEYQETQYF
TGTGCCAGCAGCGTAGCAGGGGAGTACCAAGAGACCCAGTACTTC
>TRBV15|TRBJ2-5|TRBD2|16|NA
CATSSRTSGGQETQYF
TGTGCCACCAGCAGTAGAACTAGCGGGGGGCAAGAGACCCAGTACTTC
>TRBV7-9|TRBJ2-5|NA|16|NA
CASSLRGWQGKETQYF
TGTGCCAGCAGCTTACGGGGTTGGCAGGGCAAAGAGACCCAGTACTTC
>TRBV7-9|TRBJ2-3|NA|11|many
CASSRLDTQYF
TGTGCCAGCAGCCGCCTGGATACGCAGTATTTT
>TRBV10-2|TRBJ2-7|NA|14|NA
CASSFGRETSEQYF
TGCGCCAGCAGTTTTGGCAGAGAGACGAGCGAGCAGTACTTC
>TRBV13|TRBJ2-3|NA|15|few
CASSPRAASTDTQYF
TGTGCCAGCAGCCCGAGAGCGGCTAGCACAGATACGCAGTATTTT
>TRBV6-5|TRBJ2-3|TRBD2|17|few
CASSYPRKGGGPDTQYF
TGTGCCAGCAGTTACCCCCGGAAGGGCGGGGGTCCAGATACGCAGTATTTT
>TRBV29-1|TRBJ2-1|NA|16|few
CSVEKAEGISYNEQFF
TGCAGCGTTGAAAAAGCGGAGGGGATTTCCTACAATGAGCAGTTCTTC
>TRBV27|TRBJ2-1|TRBD2|15|NA
CASNPLAGGVNEQFF
TGTGCCAGCAACCCGCTAGCGGGGGGAGTCAATGAGCAGTTCTTC